The clone carrying this T cell receptor beta chain has more than one count but fewer than ten. The antigen is unknown. In the PCR, 60 Vbeta and 13 Jbeta primers were used. Assay: immunoSEQ multiplex PCR; the TCRdb copy retains only in-frame clones and omits some. The sample yields roughly 220,000 clones, roughly 80% seen once. This record comes from a study of cytomegalovirus exposure and HLA in healthy donors. For the study at large: Among about 200 million T cells, an earlier analysis found about 100 million unique TCR beta sequences. Study results and caveats: What a later analysis reportedly showed was that an Asian-associated ancestry cluster had fewer N-insertions than the approximately 700-donor mean.

Germline lookup yields CDR1 SGHNT and CDR2 YYREEE (reference sequence). Trimming removed 6 bases at V and 0 bases at J, with 13 bases between. The CDR3 length is 14 residues. The sequenced sample consisted of PBMCs. The rearrangement joins TRBV5-4 to TRBJ2-7; possibly TRBD2 for D (6 bases). This receptor was obtained from a man aged 25 to 40 in good health and CMV-seronegative. The CDR3 sequence: CASTPGTGSYEQYF. Here the CDR3 DNA reads TGTGCCAGCACCCCCGGGACTGGCTCCTACGAGCAGTACTTC. The full variable domain, its missing parts supplied by reference TRBV5-4 and TRBJ2-7, is ETGVTQSPTHLIKTRGQQVTLRCSSQSGHNTVSWYQQALGQGPQFIFQYYREEENGRGNFPPRFSGLQFPNYSSELNVNALELDDSALYLCASTPGTGSYEQYFGPGTRLTVT.